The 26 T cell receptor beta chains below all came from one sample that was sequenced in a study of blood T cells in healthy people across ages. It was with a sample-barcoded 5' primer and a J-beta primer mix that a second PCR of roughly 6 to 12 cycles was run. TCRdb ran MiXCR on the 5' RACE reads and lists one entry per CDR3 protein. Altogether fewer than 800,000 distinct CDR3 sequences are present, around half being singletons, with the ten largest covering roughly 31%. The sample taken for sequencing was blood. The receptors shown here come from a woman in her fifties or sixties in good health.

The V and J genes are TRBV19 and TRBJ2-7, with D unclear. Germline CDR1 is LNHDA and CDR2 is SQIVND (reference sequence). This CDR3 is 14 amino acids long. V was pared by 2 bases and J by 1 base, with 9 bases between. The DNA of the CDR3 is TGTGCCAGTAGTATAATCGACGGATCCTACGAGCAGTACTTC. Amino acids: CASSIIDGSYEQYF.

CDR3 sequence (DNA): TGTGCCAGCAGTTTAGCGGGTATGACAGGGGGTTATCAGTTCTTC. It translates to CASSLAGMTGGYQFF. The V call is TRBV12-3 or TRBV12-4, the J call TRBJ2-1, with 9 bases that match TRBD1. The CDR3 runs 15 residues. The V segment lost 0 bases and the J segment 13 bases; nucleotides outside the gene matches: 10.

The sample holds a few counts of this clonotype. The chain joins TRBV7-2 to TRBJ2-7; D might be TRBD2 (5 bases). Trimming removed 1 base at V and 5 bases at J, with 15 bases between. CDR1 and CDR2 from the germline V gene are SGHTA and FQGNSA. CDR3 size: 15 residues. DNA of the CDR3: TGTGCCAGCAGCTTAGTTGGTAGCAAGGAGGACGAGCAGTACTTC. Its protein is CASSLVGSKEDEQYF.

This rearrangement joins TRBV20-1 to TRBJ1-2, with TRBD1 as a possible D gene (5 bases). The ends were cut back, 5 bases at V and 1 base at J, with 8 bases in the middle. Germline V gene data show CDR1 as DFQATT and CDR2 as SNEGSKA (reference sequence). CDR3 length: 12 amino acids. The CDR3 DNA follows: TGCAGTGCTCTGGGGCATAACTATGGCTACACCTTC. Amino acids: CSALGHNYGYTF.

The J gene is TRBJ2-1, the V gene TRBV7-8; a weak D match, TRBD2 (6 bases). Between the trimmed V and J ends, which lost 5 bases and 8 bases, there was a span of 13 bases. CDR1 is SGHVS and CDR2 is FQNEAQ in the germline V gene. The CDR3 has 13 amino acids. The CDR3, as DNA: TGTGCCAGCAGCCTAAGACTAGTCGATGAGCAGTTCTTC. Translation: CASSLRLVDEQFF.

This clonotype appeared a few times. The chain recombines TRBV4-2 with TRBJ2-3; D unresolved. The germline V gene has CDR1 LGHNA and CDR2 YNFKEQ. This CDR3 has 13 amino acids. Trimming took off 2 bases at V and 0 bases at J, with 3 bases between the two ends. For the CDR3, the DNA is TGTGCCAGCAGCCAACACAGCACAGATACGCAGTATTTT. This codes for CASSQHSTDTQYF.

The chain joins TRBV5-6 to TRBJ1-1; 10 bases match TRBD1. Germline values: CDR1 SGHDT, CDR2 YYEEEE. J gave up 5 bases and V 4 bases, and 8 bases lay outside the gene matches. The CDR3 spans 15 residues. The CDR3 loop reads CASSDDRGRFTEAFF. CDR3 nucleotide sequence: TGTGCCAGCAGCGATGACAGGGGGCGTTTTACTGAAGCTTTCTTT.

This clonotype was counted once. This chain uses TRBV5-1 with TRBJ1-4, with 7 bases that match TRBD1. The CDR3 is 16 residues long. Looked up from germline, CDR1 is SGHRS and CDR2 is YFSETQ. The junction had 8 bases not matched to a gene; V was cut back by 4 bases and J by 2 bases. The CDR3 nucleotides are TGCGCCAGCAGCAGGGACAGAAGTACGACTAATGAAAAACTGTTTTTT. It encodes CASSRDRSTTNEKLFF.

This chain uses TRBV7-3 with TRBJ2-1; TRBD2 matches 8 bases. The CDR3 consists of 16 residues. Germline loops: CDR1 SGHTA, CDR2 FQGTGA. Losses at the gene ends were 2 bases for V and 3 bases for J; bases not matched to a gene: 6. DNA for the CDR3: TGTGCCAGCAGCTTAGTGGGGCTAGCGGGCTACAATGAGCAGTTCTTC. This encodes CASSLVGLAGYNEQFF.

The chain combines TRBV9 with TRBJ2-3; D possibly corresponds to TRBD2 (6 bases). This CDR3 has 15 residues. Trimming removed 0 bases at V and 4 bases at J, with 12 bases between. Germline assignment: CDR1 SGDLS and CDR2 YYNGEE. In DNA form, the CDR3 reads TGTGCCAGCAGCGTAGGAACGGGAGATCCAGATACGCAGTATTTT. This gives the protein CASSVGTGDPDTQYF. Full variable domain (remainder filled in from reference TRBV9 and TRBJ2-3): DSGVTQTPKHLITATGQRVTLRCSPRSGDLSVYWYQQSLDQGLQFLIQYYNGEERAKGNILERFSAQQFPDLHSELNLSSLELGDSALYFCASSVGTGDPDTQYFGPGTRLTVL.

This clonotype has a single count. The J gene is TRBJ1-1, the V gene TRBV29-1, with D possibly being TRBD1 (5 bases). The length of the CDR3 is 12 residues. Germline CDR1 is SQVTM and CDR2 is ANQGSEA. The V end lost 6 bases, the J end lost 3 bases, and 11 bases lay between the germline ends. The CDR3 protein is CSVVRGHTEAFF. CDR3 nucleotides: TGCAGCGTGGTTAGGGGTCACACTGAAGCTTTCTTT. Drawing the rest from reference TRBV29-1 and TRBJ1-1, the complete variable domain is SAVISQKPSRDICQRGTSLTIQCQVDSQVTMMFWYRQQPGQSLTLIATANQGSEATYESGFVIDKFPISRPNLTFSTLTVSNMSPEDSSIYLCSVVRGHTEAFFGQGTRLTVV.

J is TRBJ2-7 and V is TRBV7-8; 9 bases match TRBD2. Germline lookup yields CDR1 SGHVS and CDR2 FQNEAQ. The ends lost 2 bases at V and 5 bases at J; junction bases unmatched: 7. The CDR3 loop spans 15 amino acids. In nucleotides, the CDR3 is TGTGCCAGCAGCTTATCGGCGGGAGGGCTGGACGAGCAGTACTTC. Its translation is CASSLSAGGLDEQYF.

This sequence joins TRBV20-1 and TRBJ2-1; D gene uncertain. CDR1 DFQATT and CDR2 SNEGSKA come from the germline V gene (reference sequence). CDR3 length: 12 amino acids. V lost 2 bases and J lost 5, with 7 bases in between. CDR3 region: CSARRYHNEQFF. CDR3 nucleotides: TGCAGTGCTAGACGATACCACAATGAGCAGTTCTTC.

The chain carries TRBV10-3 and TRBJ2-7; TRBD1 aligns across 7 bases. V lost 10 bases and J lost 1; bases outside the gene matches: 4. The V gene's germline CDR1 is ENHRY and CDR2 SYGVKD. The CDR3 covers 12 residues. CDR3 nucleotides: TGTGCCACCAGACAGGGATCCTACGAGCAGTACTTC. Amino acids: CATRQGSYEQYF.

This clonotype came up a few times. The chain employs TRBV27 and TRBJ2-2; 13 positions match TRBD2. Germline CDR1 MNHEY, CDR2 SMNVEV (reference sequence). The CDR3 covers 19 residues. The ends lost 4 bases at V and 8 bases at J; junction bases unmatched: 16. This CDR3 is CASSSNFLLAGGPWGELFF. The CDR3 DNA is TGTGCCAGCAGTTCCAACTTCTTACTAGCGGGAGGGCCCTGGGGGGAGCTGTTTTTT.

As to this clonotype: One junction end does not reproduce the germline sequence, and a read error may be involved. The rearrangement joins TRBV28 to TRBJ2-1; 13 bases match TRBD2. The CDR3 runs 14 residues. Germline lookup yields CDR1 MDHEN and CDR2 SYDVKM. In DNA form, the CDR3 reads TGTGCCAGCAGTTGGGAGGGGACTAGCGGGAATGGGGTCTTC. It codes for CASSWEGTSGNGVF.

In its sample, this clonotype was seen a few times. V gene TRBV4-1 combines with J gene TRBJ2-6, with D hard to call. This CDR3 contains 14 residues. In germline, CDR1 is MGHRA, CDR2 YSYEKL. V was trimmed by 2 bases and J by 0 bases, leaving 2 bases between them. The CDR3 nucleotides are TGCGCCAGCAGCCAAAACTCTGGGGCCAACGTCCTGACTTTC. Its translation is CASSQNSGANVLTF.

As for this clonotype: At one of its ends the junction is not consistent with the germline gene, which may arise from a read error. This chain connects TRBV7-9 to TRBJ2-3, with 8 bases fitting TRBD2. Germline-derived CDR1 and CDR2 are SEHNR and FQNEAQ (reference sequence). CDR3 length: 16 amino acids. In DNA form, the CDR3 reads TGCGCCAGCAGCTTTCCCGACGGGGGGGTTATAGATACGCAGTATTTT. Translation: CASSFPDGGVIDTQYF.

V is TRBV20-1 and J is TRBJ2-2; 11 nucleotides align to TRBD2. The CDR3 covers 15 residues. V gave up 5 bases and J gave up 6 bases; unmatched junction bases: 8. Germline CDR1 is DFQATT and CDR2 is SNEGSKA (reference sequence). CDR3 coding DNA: TGCAGTGCTCCCTGGACTAGCGGGCAACCCGGGGAGCTGTTTTTT. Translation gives CSAPWTSGQPGELFF.

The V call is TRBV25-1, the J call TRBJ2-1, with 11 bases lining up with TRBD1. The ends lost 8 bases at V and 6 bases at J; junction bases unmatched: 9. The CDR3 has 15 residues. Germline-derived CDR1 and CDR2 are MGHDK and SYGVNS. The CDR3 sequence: CASRRGDRGSNEQFF. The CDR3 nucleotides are TGTGCCAGCCGGAGGGGGGACAGGGGGTCCAATGAGCAGTTCTTC.

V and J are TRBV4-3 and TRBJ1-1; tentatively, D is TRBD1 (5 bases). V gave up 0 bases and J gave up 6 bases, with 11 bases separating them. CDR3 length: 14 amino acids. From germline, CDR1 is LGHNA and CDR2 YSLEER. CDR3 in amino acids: CASSQDAGRAEAFF. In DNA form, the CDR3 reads TGCGCCAGCAGCCAAGACGCAGGGCGCGCTGAAGCTTTCTTT.

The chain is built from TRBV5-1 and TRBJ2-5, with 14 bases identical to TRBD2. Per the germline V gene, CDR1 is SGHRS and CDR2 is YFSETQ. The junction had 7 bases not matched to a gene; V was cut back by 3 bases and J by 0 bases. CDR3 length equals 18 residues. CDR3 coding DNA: TGCGCCAGCAGCTCTAGGACTAGCGGGAGGATGTACCAAGAGACCCAGTACTTC. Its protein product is CASSSRTSGRMYQETQYF.

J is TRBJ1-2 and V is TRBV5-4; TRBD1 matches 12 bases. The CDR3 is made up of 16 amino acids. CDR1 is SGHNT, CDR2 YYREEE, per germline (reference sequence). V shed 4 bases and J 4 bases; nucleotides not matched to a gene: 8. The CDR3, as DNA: TGTGCCAGCAGCCGGGACAGGGGGCTGAATTTCTATGGCTACACCTTC. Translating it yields CASSRDRGLNFYGYTF.

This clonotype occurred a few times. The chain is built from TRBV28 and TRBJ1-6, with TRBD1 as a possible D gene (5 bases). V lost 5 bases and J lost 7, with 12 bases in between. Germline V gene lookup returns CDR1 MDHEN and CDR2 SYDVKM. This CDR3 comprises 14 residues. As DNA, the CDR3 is TGTGCCAGCAGTCCCTCCAACAGGAATTCACCCCTCCACTTT. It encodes CASSPSNRNSPLHF.

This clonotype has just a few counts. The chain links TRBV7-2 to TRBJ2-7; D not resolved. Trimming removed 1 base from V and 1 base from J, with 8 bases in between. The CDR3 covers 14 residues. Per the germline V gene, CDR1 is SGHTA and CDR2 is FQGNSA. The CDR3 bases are TGTGCCAGCAGCTTAGGGGTGGTTTCCTACGAGCAGTACTTC. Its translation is CASSLGVVSYEQYF.

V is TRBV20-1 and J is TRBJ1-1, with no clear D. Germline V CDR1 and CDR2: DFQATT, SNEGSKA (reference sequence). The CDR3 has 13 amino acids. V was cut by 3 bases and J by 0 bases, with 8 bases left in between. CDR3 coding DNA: TGCAGTGCTAGTGAAGGGTTGAACACTGAAGCTTTCTTT. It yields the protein CSASEGLNTEAFF.